Listed below are T cell receptor beta chains from one sample, sequenced in a study of neurological immune-mediated disorders. In TCRdb, the 5' RACE reads were re-called with MiXCR into one record per CDR3 protein. This repertoire shows more than 75,000 distinct CDR3 sequences, 3% to 4.5% found once; its top ten account for around 3.1%. The sample was PBMCs. The origin of the receptors is a woman aged 45 to 65 with multiple sclerosis. CDR3s include the opening cysteine and the closing phenylalanine or tryptophan. A D gene is named only where the DNA matches it firmly. Clone sizes are given selectively: once, few, many, or a class where the clone is expanded.

TRBV3-1,many,TRBD1,16,TRBJ1-2,TGTGCCAGCAGCCAATTCACGCGGGACAGGAAATATGGCTACACCTTC,CASSQFTRDRKYGYTF
TRBV11-3,many,TRBD1,13,TRBJ2-7,TGTGCCAGCAGCTTTGGGACAGCGTACGAGCAGTACTTC,CASSFGTAYEQYF
TRBV7-6,many,NA,15,TRBJ2-3,TGTGCCAGCAGCGCTACTTTCTCTAGCACAGATACGCAGTATTTT,CASSATFSSTDTQYF
TRBV10-3,many,TRBD2,15,TRBJ2-1,TGTGCCATCAGTGAGTTAGGTAGCGGGGGTGGTGAGCAGTTCTTC,CAISELGSGGGEQFF
TRBV20-1,few,TRBD1,14,TRBJ1-2,TGCAGTGCTAGTCCGACAGGGGGGATCTATGGCTACACCTTC,CSASPTGGIYGYTF
TRBV19,few,NA,16,TRBJ2-1,TGTGCCAGTAGTGGAGGGGCAGGAAAACGATACGGTGAGCAGTTCTTC,CASSGGAGKRYGEQFF
TRBV7-8,many,NA,11,TRBJ2-7,TGTGCCAGCAGCTTCCGGCACGAGCAGTACTTC,CASSFRHEQYF
TRBV7-9,few,TRBD1,13,TRBJ1-2,TGTGCCAGCCTGCCGGCAGGGGGCGCGAGCTACACCTTC,CASLPAGGASYTF
TRBV6-5,NA,TRBD1,17,TRBJ1-6,TGTGCCAGCAGTTACTCGAACCCCGGGACAGGGGGTTCACCCCTCCACTTT,CASSYSNPGTGGSPLHF
TRBV11-3,many,NA,15,TRBJ2-5,TGTGCCAGCAGCCCGTGGCGGGAACACCAAGAGACCCAGTACTTC,CASSPWREHQETQYF
TRBV11-3,few,NA,13,TRBJ1-3,TGTGCCAGCAGCTTTGGACATATAAACACCATATATTTT,CASSFGHINTIYF
TRBV29-1,many,NA,10,TRBJ1-2,TGCAGCGTGCCCGGGAGTGGCTACACCTTC,CSVPGSGYTF
TRBV12-3/TRBV12-4,many,NA,13,TRBJ2-3,TGTGCCAGCAACCCCGGGGTTGCAGATACGCAGTATTTT,CASNPGVADTQYF
TRBV7-2,many,TRBD2,16,TRBJ2-3,TGTGCCAGCAGCCAGGGACTAGCGGGGGGAACAGATACGCAGTATTTT,CASSQGLAGGTDTQYF
TRBV5-1,many,TRBD1,15,TRBJ2-7,TGCGCCAGCAGCTTAACGACAGGGGTAAGCTACGAGCAGTACTTC,CASSLTTGVSYEQYF
TRBV7-2,many,NA,12,TRBJ1-2,TGTGCCAGCAGCTTGGGGGTTCGCGGCTACACCTTC,CASSLGVRGYTF
TRBV19,NA,NA,10,TRBJ2-1,TGTGCCAGTAGTGAGGGCAAGCAGTTCTTC,CASSEGKQFF
TRBV20-1,many,NA,15,TRBJ2-1,TGCAGTGCTAGAGATCCGGCGGGAACCTCCAATGAGCAGTTCTTC,CSARDPAGTSNEQFF
TRBV7-2,many,TRBD2,17,TRBJ2-5,TGTGCCAGCAGCTTCACTAAATTACTAGCGGGGATTGAGACCCAGTACTTC,CASSFTKLLAGIETQYF
TRBV5-1,many,TRBD1,17,TRBJ1-2,TGCGCCAGCAGCTTACCTTTGACAGGGCCGGTCGACTATGGCTACACCTTC,CASSLPLTGPVDYGYTF
TRBV5-1,many,TRBD2,15,TRBJ2-1,TGCGCCAGCAGCCCTACCCCCAATAGCGGGGGGGCCTTGTTCTTC,CASSPTPNSGGALFF
TRBV5-1,many,NA,12,TRBJ2-1,TGCGCCAGCAGCTTTAGTATCAATGAGCAGTTCTTC,CASSFSINEQFF
TRBV5-1,many,NA,15,TRBJ2-2,TGCGCCAGCAGCTTGGGCGGACAGGAGGGCGGGGAGCTGTTTTTT,CASSLGGQEGGELFF
TRBV6-5,NA,NA,15,TRBJ1-5,TGTGCCAGCAGTTACTCGGGTCAGGGGAATCAGCCCCAGCATTTT,CASSYSGQGNQPQHF
TRBV12-3/TRBV12-4,many,TRBD1,13,TRBJ2-7,TGTGCCAGCAGCTGGACAGGGATCCCCGAGCAGTACTTC,CASSWTGIPEQYF
TRBV7-6,many,NA,15,TRBJ2-2,TGTGCCAGCAGCCCCCCTAGGCCTGAGCGGCTCGAGCTGTTTTTT,CASSPPRPERLELFF
TRBV20-1,few,NA,14,TRBJ2-1,TGCAGTGCTCCGAAGGGGGGGGCGGTGAATGAGCAGTTCTTC,CSAPKGGAVNEQFF